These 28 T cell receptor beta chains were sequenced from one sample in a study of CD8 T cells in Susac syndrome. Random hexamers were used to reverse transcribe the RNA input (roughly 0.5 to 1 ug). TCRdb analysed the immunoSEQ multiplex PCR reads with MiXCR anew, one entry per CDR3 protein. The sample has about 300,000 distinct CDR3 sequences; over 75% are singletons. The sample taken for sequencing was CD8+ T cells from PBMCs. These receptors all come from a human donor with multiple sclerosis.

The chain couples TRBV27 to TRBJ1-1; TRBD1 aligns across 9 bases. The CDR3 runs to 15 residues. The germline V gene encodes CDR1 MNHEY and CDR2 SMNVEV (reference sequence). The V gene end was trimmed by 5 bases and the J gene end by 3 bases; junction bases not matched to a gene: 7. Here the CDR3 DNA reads TGTGCCAGCAGTGCGATAACAGGGGGCCACACTGAAGCTTTCTTT. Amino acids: CASSAITGGHTEAFF.

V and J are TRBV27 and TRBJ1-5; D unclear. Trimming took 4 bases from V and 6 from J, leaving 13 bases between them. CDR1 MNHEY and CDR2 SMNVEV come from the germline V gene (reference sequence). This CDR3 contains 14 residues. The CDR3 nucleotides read TGTGCCAGCAGTTCTAGGGCGGCAGTTCAGCCCCAGCATTTT. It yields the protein CASSSRAAVQPQHF.

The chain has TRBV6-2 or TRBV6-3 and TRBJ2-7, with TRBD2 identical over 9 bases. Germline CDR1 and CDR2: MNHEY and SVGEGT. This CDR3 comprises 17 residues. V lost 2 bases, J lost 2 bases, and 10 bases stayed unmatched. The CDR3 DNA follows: TGTGCCAGCAGTTACCCTCCCCGGACTAGCGACACCTACGAGCAGTACTTC. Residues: CASSYPPRTSDTYEQYF.

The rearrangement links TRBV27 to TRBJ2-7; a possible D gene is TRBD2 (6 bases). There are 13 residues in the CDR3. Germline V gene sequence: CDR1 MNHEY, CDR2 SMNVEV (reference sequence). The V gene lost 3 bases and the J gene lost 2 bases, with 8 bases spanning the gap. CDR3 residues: CASSFRGTYEQYF. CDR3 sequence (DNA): TGTGCCAGCAGTTTTCGGGGGACCTACGAGCAGTACTTC.

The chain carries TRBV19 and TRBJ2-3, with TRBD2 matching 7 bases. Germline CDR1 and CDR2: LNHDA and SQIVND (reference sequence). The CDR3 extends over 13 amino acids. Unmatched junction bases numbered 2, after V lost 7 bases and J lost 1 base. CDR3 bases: TGTGCCAGTAAGAGCGGGGGCACAGATACGCAGTATTTT. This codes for CASKSGGTDTQYF.

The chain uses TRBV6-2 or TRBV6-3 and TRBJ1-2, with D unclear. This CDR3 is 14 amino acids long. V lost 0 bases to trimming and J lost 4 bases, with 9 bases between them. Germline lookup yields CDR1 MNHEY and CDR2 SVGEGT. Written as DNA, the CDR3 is TGTGCCAGCAGTTACTCTCCGGAATTCTATGGCTACACCTTC. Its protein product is CASSYSPEFYGYTF.

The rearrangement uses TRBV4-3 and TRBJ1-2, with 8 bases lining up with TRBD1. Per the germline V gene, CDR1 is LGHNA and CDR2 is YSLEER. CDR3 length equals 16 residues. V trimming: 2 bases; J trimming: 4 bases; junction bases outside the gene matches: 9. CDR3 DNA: TGCGCCAGCAGCCAATCTTACAGGGGGGGTGTCTATGGCTACACCTTC. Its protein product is CASSQSYRGGVYGYTF.

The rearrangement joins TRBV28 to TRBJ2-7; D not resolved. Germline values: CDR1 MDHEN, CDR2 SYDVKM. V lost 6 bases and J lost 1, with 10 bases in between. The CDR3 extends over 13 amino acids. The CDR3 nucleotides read TGTGCCAGCAGGAATGACGGATCCTACGAGCAGTACTTC. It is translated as CASRNDGSYEQYF. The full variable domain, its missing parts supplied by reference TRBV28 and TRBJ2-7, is DVKVTQSSRYLVKRTGEKVFLECVQDMDHENMFWYRQDPGLGLRLIYFSYDVKMKEKGDIPEGYSVSREKKERFSLILESASTNQTSMYLCASRNDGSYEQYFGPGTRLTVT.

The CDR3 DNA follows: TGCGCCAGCAGCATGGCAGGGCCGGTCAATGAGCAGTTCTTC. Protein sequence: CASSMAGPVNEQFF. This chain joins TRBV5-1 and TRBJ2-1, with D perhaps TRBD1 (5 bases). Per germline, CDR1 SGHRS and CDR2 YFSETQ. The length of the CDR3 is 14 residues. The V end lost 4 bases, the J end lost 6 bases, and 14 bases lay between the germline ends.

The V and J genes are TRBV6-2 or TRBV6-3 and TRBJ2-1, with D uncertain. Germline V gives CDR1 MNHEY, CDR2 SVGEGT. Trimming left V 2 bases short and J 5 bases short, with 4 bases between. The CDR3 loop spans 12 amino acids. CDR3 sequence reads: CASSYIDNEQFF. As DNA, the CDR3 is TGTGCCAGCAGTTACATCGACAATGAGCAGTTCTTC.

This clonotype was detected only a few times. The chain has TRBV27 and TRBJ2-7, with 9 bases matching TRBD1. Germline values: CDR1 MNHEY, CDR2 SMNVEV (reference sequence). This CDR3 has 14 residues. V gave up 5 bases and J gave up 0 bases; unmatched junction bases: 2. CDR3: CASSPDRGSYEQYF. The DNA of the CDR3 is TGTGCCAGCAGTCCGGACAGGGGCTCCTACGAGCAGTACTTC.

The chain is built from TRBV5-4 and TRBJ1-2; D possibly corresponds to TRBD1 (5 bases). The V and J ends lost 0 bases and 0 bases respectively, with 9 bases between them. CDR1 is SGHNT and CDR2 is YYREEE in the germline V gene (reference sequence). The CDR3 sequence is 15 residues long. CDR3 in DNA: TGTGCCAGCAGCTTGGTGGGGACCTCTAACTATGGCTACACCTTC. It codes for CASSLVGTSNYGYTF.

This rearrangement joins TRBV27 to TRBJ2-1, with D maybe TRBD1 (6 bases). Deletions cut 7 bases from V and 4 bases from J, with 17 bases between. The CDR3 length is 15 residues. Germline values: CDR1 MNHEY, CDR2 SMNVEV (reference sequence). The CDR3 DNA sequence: TGTGCCAGCATGGGAGACCTGGACAGTTACAATGAGCAGTTCTTC. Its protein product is CASMGDLDSYNEQFF.

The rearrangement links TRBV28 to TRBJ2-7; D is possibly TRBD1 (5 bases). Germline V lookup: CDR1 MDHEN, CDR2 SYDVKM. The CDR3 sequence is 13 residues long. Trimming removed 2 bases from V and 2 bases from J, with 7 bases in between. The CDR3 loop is CASSLQGTYEQYF. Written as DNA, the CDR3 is TGTGCCAGCAGTTTACAGGGAACCTACGAGCAGTACTTC.

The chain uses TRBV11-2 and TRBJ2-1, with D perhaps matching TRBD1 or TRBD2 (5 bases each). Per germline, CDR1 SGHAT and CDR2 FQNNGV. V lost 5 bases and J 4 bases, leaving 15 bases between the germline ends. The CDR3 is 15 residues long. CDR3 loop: CASSTGRNGYNEQFF. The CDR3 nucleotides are TGTGCCAGCAGCACGGGACGGAATGGATACAATGAGCAGTTCTTC.

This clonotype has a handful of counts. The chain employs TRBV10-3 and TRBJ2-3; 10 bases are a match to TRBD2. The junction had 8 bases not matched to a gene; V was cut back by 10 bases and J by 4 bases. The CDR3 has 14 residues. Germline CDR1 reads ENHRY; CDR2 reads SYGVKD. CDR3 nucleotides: TGTGCCACAAGGGAGCTAGCGGGAGCAGATACGCAGTATTTT. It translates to CATRELAGADTQYF.

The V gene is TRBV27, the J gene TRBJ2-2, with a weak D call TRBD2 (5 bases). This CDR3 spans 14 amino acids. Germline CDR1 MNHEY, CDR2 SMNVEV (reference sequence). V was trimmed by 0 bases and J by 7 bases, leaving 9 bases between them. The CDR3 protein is CASSLSPGIGELFF. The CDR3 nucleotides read TGTGCCAGCAGTTTATCCCCGGGGATCGGGGAGCTGTTTTTT.

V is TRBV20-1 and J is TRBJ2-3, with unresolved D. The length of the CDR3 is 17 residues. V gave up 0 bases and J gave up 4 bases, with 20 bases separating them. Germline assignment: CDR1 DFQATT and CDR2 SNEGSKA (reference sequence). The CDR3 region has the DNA TGCAGTGCTAGAGATTTATACACTGTGACCCCGGCAGATACGCAGTATTTT. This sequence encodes CSARDLYTVTPADTQYF.

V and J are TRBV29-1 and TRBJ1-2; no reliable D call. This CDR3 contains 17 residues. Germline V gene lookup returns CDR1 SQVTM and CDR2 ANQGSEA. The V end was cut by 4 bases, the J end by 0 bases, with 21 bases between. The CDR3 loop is CSVVSGQDGVSNYGYTF. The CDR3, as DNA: TGCAGCGTTGTTAGCGGCCAGGACGGGGTATCTAACTATGGCTACACCTTC.

CDR3 protein: CASTSGDRAYEQYF. CDR3 sequence (DNA): TGTGCCAGCACCTCCGGGGACAGGGCCTACGAGCAGTACTTC. V is TRBV28 and J is TRBJ2-7; 9 nucleotides match TRBD1. The CDR3 contains 14 residues. The V gene's germline CDR1 is MDHEN and CDR2 SYDVKM. Trimming took 7 bases from V and 2 from J; bases not matched to a gene: 6.

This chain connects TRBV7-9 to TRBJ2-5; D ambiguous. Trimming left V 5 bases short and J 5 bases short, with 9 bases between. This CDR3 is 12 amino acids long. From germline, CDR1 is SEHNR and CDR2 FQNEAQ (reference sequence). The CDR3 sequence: CASSLGFETQYF. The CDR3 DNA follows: TGTGCCAGCAGCCTGGGTTTCGAGACCCAGTACTTC.

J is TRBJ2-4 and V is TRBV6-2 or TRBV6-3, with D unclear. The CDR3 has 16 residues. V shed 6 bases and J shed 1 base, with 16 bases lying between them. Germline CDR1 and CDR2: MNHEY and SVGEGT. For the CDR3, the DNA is TGTGCCAGCAGCCTTCGAACGGGTTTGGCCAAAAACATTCAGTACTTC. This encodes CASSLRTGLAKNIQYF.

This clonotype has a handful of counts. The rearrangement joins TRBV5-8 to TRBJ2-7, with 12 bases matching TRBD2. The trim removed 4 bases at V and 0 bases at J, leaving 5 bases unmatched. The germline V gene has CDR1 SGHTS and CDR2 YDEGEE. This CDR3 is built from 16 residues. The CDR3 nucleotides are TGTGCCAGCAGCGACGGACTAGCGGGAAACTCCTACGAGCAGTACTTC. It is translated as CASSDGLAGNSYEQYF.

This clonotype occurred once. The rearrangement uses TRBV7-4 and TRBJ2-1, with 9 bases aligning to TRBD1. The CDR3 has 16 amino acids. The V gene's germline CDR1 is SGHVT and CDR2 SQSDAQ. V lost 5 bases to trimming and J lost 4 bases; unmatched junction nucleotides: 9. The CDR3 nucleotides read TGTGCCAGCAGCGCACCGGGACAGGGAAAATACAATGAGCAGTTCTTC. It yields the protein CASSAPGQGKYNEQFF.

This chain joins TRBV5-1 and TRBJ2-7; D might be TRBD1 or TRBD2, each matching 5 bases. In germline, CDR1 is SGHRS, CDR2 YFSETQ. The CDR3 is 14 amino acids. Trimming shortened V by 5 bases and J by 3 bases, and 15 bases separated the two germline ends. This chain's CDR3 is CASSQAGGYYEQYF. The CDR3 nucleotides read TGCGCCAGCAGTCAGGCTGGGGGATACTACGAGCAGTACTTC.

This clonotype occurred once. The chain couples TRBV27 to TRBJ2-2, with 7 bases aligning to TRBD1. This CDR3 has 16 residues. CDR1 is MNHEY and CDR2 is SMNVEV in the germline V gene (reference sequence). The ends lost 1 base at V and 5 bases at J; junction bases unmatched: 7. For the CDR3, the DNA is TGTGCCAGCAGTTTATGGACATACAGGGGAACCGGGGAGCTGTTTTTT. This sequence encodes CASSLWTYRGTGELFF.

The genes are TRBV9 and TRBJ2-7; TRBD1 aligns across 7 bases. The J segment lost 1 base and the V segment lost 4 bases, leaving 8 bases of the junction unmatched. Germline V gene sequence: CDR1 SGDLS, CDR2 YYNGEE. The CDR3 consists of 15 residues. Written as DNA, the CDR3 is TGTGCCAGCAGCCATAACCGGGACAGTTCCTACGAGCAGTACTTC. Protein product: CASSHNRDSSYEQYF. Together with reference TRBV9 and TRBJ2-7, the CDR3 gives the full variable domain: DSGVTQTPKHLITATGQRVTLRCSPRSGDLSVYWYQQSLDQGLQFLIQYYNGEERAKGNILERFSAQQFPDLHSELNLSSLELGDSALYFCASSHNRDSSYEQYFGPGTRLTVT.

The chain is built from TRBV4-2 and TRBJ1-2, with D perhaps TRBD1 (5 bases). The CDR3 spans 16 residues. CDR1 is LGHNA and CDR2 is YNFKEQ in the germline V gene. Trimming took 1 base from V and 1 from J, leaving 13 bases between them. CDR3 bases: TGTGCCAGCAGCCAAGCCTCAGGGAACCTTAACTATGGCTACACCTTC. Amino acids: CASSQASGNLNYGYTF.